A single sample gave rise to the 25 T cell receptor beta chains below, sequenced in a study of radiation and T cells in renal cell carcinoma. Stated time point: blood 4 weeks post-SBRT, at nephrectomy. The treatment denotes: 15 Gy SBRT to primary tumor, nephrectomy 4 weeks later. Here immunoSEQ multiplex PCR was the method, and the copy in TCRdb shows in-frame clones only, minus some. The table has 120,000 to 150,000 clones, 65% to 90% seen once. Source: blood, taken from a patient whose treatment included radiotherapy and nephrectomy. The receptors originated from a woman aged 45-59 years with renal cell carcinoma.

A word on this clone: This sample also contains other DNA sequences that code for the same CDR3. The V gene is TRBV7-9, the J gene TRBJ2-5, with 7 bases lining up with TRBD2. CDR3 length equals 12 residues. V dropped 6 bases and J dropped 5; count of bases not matched to a gene: 3. Germline V gene lookup returns CDR1 SEHNR and CDR2 FQNEAQ (reference sequence). The CDR3 bases are TGTGCCAGCAGTAGGGGAGGGGAGACCCAGTACTTC. Translated: CASSRGGETQYF. Based on the CDR3 plus reference TRBV7-9 and TRBJ2-5, the full variable domain is DTGVSQNPRHKITKRGQNVTFRCDPISEHNRLYWYRQTLGQGPEFLTYFQNEAQLEKSRLLSDRFSAERPKGSFSTLEIQRTEQGDSAMYLCASSRGGETQYFGPGTRLLVL.

This clone was found a few times. The rearrangement joins TRBV27 to TRBJ2-3; 11 bases agree with TRBD2. CDR1 and CDR2 from the germline V gene are MNHEY and SMNVEV (reference sequence). The CDR3 consists of 13 residues. V lost 5 bases, J lost 7 bases, and 2 bases stayed unmatched. CDR3 bases: TGTGCCAGCAGTGGACTAGCGGGCTATACGCAGTATTTT. Residues: CASSGLAGYTQYF.

This clone has a single count. The chain combines TRBV15 with TRBJ1-5; weak D call: TRBD1 (6 bases). From germline, CDR1 is LNHNV and CDR2 YYDKDF (reference sequence). CDR3 length: 15 amino acids. V was cut by 0 bases and J by 7 bases, with 13 bases left in between. Written as DNA, the CDR3 is TGTGCCACCAGCAGAGATTATGGGGGGCGGCAGCCCCAGCATTTT. It translates to CATSRDYGGRQPQHF.

This clone was observed a single time. V usage is TRBV5-1 and J usage is TRBJ2-2; the D gene is possibly TRBD2 (6 bases). The CDR3 totals 14 residues. The germline gives CDR1 SGHRS, CDR2 YFSETQ. Trimming shortened V by 6 bases and J by 0 bases, and 9 bases separated the two germline ends. This CDR3 reads CASNRDSNTGELFF. In DNA, the CDR3 is TGCGCCAGCAATCGGGACTCGAACACCGGGGAGCTGTTTTTT.

V and J are TRBV28 and TRBJ1-5; D gene ambiguous. Trimming pared 2 bases from V and 2 bases from J, leaving 13 bases between. The length of the CDR3 is 16 residues. Germline-derived CDR1 and CDR2 are MDHEN and SYDVKM. The CDR3 coding sequence is TGTGCCAGCAGTTTAGGCGGAGGAAGGGGCAATCAGCCCCAGCATTTT. This sequence encodes CASSLGGGRGNQPQHF.

The count of this clone is one. The chain employs TRBV30 and TRBJ1-5; D is ambiguous. Germline assignment: CDR1 GTSNPN and CDR2 SVGIG (reference sequence). Trimming removed 5 bases from V and 4 bases from J, with 9 bases in between. The CDR3 contains 12 residues. The CDR3 spells CAWGQLNQPQHF. The CDR3 DNA reads as TGTGCCTGGGGCCAGCTAAATCAGCCCCAGCATTTT.

This rearrangement joins TRBV4-2 to TRBJ1-1, with D unresolved. V lost 1 base, J lost 4 bases, and 10 bases lay in between. Germline-derived CDR1 and CDR2 are LGHNA and YNFKEQ. This CDR3 region has 14 residues. In DNA form, the CDR3 reads TGTGCCAGCAGCCAAGTTGATGGTACCACTGAAGCTTTCTTT. This sequence encodes CASSQVDGTTEAFF.

This sequence joins TRBV7-2 and TRBJ2-2, with 12 bases lining up with TRBD2. J was trimmed by 9 bases and V by 4 bases; bases with no gene match: 6. The CDR3 is 15 amino acids. Germline V CDR1 and CDR2: SGHTA, FQGNSA. CDR3 nucleotide sequence: TGTGCCAGCAGCTCGCGGACTAGCGGGGTCCGGGAGCTGTTTTTT. Residues: CASSSRTSGVRELFF. Drawing the rest from reference TRBV7-2 and TRBJ2-2, the complete variable domain is GAGVSQSPSNKVTEKGKDVELRCDPISGHTALYWYRQSLGQGLEFLIYFQGNSAPDKSGLPSDRFSAERTGGSVSTLTIQRTQQEDSAVYLCASSSRTSGVRELFFGEGSRLTVL.

The genes are TRBV7-2 and TRBJ2-7, with 9 bases that match TRBD1. CDR1 is SGHTA and CDR2 is FQGNSA in the germline V gene. The CDR3 is 16 residues long. Losses at the gene ends were 5 bases for V and 1 base for J; bases not matched to a gene: 9. In nucleotides, the CDR3 is TGTGCCAGCAGCCCGTCGACCGGGACAGGGTCCTACGAGCAGTACTTC. As protein: CASSPSTGTGSYEQYF.

This chain uses TRBV6-1 with TRBJ2-7; a possible D gene is TRBD2 (5 bases). The CDR3 covers 14 residues. The V gene's germline CDR1 is MNHNS and CDR2 SASEGT. Trimming took off 6 bases at V and 0 bases at J, with 12 bases between the two ends. CDR3 protein: CASRRAQSSYEQYF. CDR3 DNA sequence: TGTGCCAGCAGGAGGGCCCAGAGCTCCTACGAGCAGTACTTC.

This chain links TRBV19 with TRBJ2-7; TRBD1 matches at 7 bases. The CDR3 has 15 residues. Looked up from germline, CDR1 is LNHDA and CDR2 is SQIVND (reference sequence). The V gene end was trimmed by 5 bases and the J gene end by 1 base; junction bases not matched to a gene: 8. The CDR3 reads CASSLGGQASYEQYF. CDR3 DNA sequence: TGTGCCAGTAGTCTAGGTGGACAGGCGTCCTACGAGCAGTACTTC. The entire variable domain, with the rest obtained from reference TRBV19 and TRBJ2-7, is as follows: DGGITQSPKYLFRKEGQNVTLSCEQNLNHDAMYWYRQDPGQGLRLIYYSQIVNDFQKGDIAEGYSVSREKKESFPLTVTSAQKNPTAFYLCASSLGGQASYEQYFGPGTRLTVT.

The genes are TRBV5-4 and TRBJ1-2; weak D call: TRBD1 (5 bases). Germline-derived CDR1 and CDR2 are SGHNT and YYREEE (reference sequence). The CDR3 is 13 residues long. The germline V and J ends were trimmed by 1 base and 4 bases, with 8 bases remaining between them. The DNA for the CDR3 is TGTGCCAGCAGCTTGCAGGGTGGCTATGGCTACACCTTC. Protein product: CASSLQGGYGYTF.

The V and J genes are TRBV29-1 and TRBJ2-3; D is undetermined. Per germline, CDR1 SQVTM and CDR2 ANQGSEA. The CDR3 length is 12 residues. The V and J ends lost 3 bases and 4 bases respectively, with 8 bases between them. CDR3 region: CSVDGFADTQYF. The CDR3 DNA sequence: TGCAGCGTTGACGGCTTCGCAGATACGCAGTATTTT.

The rearrangement uses TRBV27 and TRBJ2-5; D possibly matches TRBD1 or TRBD2 (6 bases each). V was clipped by 6 bases and J by 9 bases, with 17 bases between them. Germline CDR1 is MNHEY and CDR2 is SMNVEV (reference sequence). The CDR3 loop spans 13 amino acids. CDR3 nucleotide sequence: TGTGCCAGCAGCAGACCCGATGGGGGGCCCCAGTACTTC. It specifies CASSRPDGGPQYF.

This chain uses TRBV6-6 with TRBJ2-1, with 9 bases aligning to TRBD2. This CDR3 comprises 15 residues. CDR1 and CDR2 (germline): MNHNY, SVGAGI (reference sequence). The J segment lost 5 bases and the V segment lost 0 bases, leaving 2 bases of the junction unmatched. CDR3 sequence: CASSYSQRGDNEQFF. In DNA, the CDR3 is TGTGCCAGCAGTTACTCGCAGCGGGGGGACAATGAGCAGTTCTTC.

The chain recombines TRBV5-1 with TRBJ2-2, with D perhaps TRBD1 (6 bases). The V end was cut by 1 base, the J end by 1 base, with 11 bases between. CDR1 is SGHRS, CDR2 YFSETQ, per germline. CDR3 size: 16 residues. CDR3 nucleotide sequence: TGCGCCAGCAGCTTGAGTCCGGGACAGAACACCGGGGAGCTGTTTTTT. It translates to CASSLSPGQNTGELFF.

This chain joins TRBV2 and TRBJ2-3; a weak D match, TRBD2 (5 bases). Germline CDR1 and CDR2: SNHLY and FYNNEI. V lost 6 bases, J lost 0 bases, and 10 bases lay in between. CDR3 length equals 14 residues. The CDR3 spells CASRARGSTDTQYF. The CDR3 DNA sequence: TGTGCCAGCAGGGCCCGAGGGAGCACAGATACGCAGTATTTT. Full variable domain (outside the CDR3, taken from reference TRBV2 and TRBJ2-3): EPEVTQTPSHQVTQMGQEVILRCVPISNHLYFYWYRQILGQKVEFLVSFYNNEISEKSEIFDDQFSVERPDGSNFTLKIRSTKLEDSAMYFCASRARGSTDTQYFGPGTRLTVL.

This chain uses TRBV5-4 with TRBJ2-7; 9 nucleotides align to TRBD1. The CDR3 is 15 residues long. Germline V gene data show CDR1 as SGHNT and CDR2 as YYREEE (reference sequence). V lost 0 bases to trimming and J lost 4 bases; unmatched junction nucleotides: 5. CDR3: CASSLAGQGSYEQYF. The CDR3 DNA sequence: TGTGCCAGCAGCTTGGCTGGACAGGGGTCGTACGAGCAGTACTTC. Together with reference TRBV5-4 and TRBJ2-7, the CDR3 gives the full variable domain: ETGVTQSPTHLIKTRGQQVTLRCSSQSGHNTVSWYQQALGQGPQFIFQYYREEENGRGNFPPRFSGLQFPNYSSELNVNALELDDSALYLCASSLAGQGSYEQYFGPGTRLTVT.

This chain connects TRBV19 to TRBJ1-1, with TRBD1 as a possible D gene (6 bases). With 4 bases removed from V and 11 bases from J, the gap between germline ends came to 14 bases. This CDR3 is 12 amino acids long. Germline lookup yields CDR1 LNHDA and CDR2 SQIVND (reference sequence). The CDR3 DNA reads TGTGCCAGTAGTAGAGAAACAGGGAAGGCTTTCTTT. Translated, it gives CASSRETGKAFF.

The genes are TRBV4-1 and TRBJ1-3, with 7 bases aligning to TRBD1. The germline V gene has CDR1 MGHRA and CDR2 YSYEKL. The CDR3 is made up of 15 amino acids. Trimming at V came to 4 bases and at J to 0 bases, leaving 3 bases not matched to a gene. The CDR3 spells CASSPTGLSGNTIYF. DNA of the CDR3: TGCGCCAGCAGCCCGACAGGGCTCTCTGGAAACACCATATATTTT.

The chain couples TRBV7-2 to TRBJ1-1; no clear D gene. The ends were cut back, 1 base at V and 6 bases at J, with 9 bases in the middle. This CDR3 has 13 amino acids. The germline V gene encodes CDR1 SGHTA and CDR2 FQGNSA. In DNA, the CDR3 is TGTGCCAGCAGCTTAGGTCGGTGGTCTGAAGCTTTCTTT. Translated, it gives CASSLGRWSEAFF.

V usage is TRBV14 and J usage is TRBJ2-5; D ambiguous. Per the germline V gene, CDR1 is SGHDN and CDR2 is FVKESK. Trimming took off 1 base at V and 5 bases at J, with 5 bases between the two ends. The CDR3 extends over 12 amino acids. CDR3 protein: CASSQVSETQYF. DNA of the CDR3: TGTGCCAGCAGCCAAGTCTCCGAGACCCAGTACTTC. Full variable domain (outside the CDR3, taken from reference TRBV14 and TRBJ2-5): EAGVTQFPSHSVIEKGQTVTLRCDPISGHDNLYWYRRVMGKEIKFLLHFVKESKQDESGMPNNRFLAERTGGTYSTLKVQPAELEDSGVYFCASSQVSETQYFGPGTRLLVL.

J is TRBJ1-2 and V is TRBV19, with D maybe TRBD1 (6 bases). CDR1 and CDR2 from the germline V gene are LNHDA and SQIVND (reference sequence). Trimming stripped 4 bases from V and 0 bases from J, with 15 bases between. CDR3 size: 16 residues. CDR3: CASSRTRDTSNYGYTF. The CDR3 DNA follows: TGTGCCAGTAGTAGGACCCGGGACACCTCTAACTATGGCTACACCTTC.

Only one count was recorded for this clone. The genes are TRBV6-6 and TRBJ1-1, with TRBD1 as a possible D gene (5 bases). Looked up from germline, CDR1 is MNHNY and CDR2 is SVGAGI (reference sequence). This CDR3 has 13 amino acids. The V gene lost 7 bases and the J gene lost 0 bases, with 9 bases spanning the gap. CDR3 DNA: TGTGCCAGCACTTGGGGGATGAACACTGAAGCTTTCTTT. It specifies CASTWGMNTEAFF.

This chain links TRBV9 with TRBJ2-3, with D possibly being TRBD2 (6 bases). Germline CDR1 SGDLS, CDR2 YYNGEE. This CDR3 region has 16 residues. V was trimmed by 0 bases and J by 0 bases, leaving 11 bases between them. The CDR3 region has the DNA TGTGCCAGCAGCGTAGTAGGAGGGTCTAGCACAGATACGCAGTATTTT. This gives the protein CASSVVGGSSTDTQYF. Using reference TRBV9 and TRBJ2-3 for the parts outside the CDR3, the full variable domain is DSGVTQTPKHLITATGQRVTLRCSPRSGDLSVYWYQQSLDQGLQFLIQYYNGEERAKGNILERFSAQQFPDLHSELNLSSLELGDSALYFCASSVVGGSSTDTQYFGPGTRLTVL.